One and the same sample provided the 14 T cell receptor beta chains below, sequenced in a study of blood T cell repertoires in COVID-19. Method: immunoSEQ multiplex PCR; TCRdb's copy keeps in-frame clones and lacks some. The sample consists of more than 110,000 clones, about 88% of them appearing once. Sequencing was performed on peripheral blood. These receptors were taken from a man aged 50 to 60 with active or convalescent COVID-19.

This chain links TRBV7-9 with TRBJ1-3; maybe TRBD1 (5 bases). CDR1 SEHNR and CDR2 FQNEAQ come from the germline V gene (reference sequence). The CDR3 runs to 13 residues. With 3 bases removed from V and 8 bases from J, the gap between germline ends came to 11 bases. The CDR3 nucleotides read TGTGCCAGCAGCTTGGGGACTCTTGACACCATATATTTT. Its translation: CASSLGTLDTIYF. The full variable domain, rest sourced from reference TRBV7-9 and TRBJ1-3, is DTGVSQNPRHKITKRGQNVTFRCDPISEHNRLYWYRQTLGQGPEFLTYFQNEAQLEKSRLLSDRFSAERPKGSFSTLEIQRTEQGDSAMYLCASSLGTLDTIYFGEGSWLTVV.

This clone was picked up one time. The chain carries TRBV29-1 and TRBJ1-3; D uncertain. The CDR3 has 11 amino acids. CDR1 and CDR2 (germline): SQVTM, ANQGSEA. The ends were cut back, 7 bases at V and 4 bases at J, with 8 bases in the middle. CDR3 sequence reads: CSGSIGNTIYF. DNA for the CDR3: TGCAGCGGTTCCATCGGAAACACCATATATTTT. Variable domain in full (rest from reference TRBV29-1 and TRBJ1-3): SAVISQKPSRDICQRGTSLTIQCQVDSQVTMMFWYRQQPGQSLTLIATANQGSEATYESGFVIDKFPISRPNLTFSTLTVSNMSPEDSSIYLCSGSIGNTIYFGEGSWLTVV.

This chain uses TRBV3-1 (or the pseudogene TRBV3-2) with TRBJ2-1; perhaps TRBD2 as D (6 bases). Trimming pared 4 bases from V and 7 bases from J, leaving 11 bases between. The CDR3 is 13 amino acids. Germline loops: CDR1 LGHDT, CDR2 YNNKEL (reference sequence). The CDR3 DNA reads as TGTGCCAGCAGCCCGACTAGTTTTAATGAGCAGTTCTTC. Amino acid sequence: CASSPTSFNEQFF.

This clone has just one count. The CDR3 nucleotides are TGCGCCAGCAGCCAAGACTGGGGGCGACAGCCCCAGCATTTT. Its protein is CASSQDWGRQPQHF. This rearrangement joins TRBV4-1 to TRBJ1-5; the D gene is possibly TRBD1 (6 bases). Germline V gene data show CDR1 as MGHRA and CDR2 as YSYEKL. This CDR3 is 14 amino acids long. Trimming cost V 0 bases and J 7 bases, with 10 bases left between them.

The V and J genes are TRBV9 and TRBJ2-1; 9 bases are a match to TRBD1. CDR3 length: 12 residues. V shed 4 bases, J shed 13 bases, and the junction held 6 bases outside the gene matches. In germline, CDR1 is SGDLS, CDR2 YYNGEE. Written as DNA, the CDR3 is TGTGCCAGCAGCTTGAGACAGGGGGTACAGTTCTTC. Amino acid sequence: CASSLRQGVQFF.

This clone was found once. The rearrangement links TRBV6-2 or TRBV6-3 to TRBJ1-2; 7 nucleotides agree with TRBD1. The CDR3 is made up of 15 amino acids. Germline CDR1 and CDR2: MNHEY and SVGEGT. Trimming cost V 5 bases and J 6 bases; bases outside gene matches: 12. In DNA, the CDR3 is TGTGCCAGCAGTACTTCACCCGGGACAGTGGATGGCTACACCTTC. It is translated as CASSTSPGTVDGYTF.

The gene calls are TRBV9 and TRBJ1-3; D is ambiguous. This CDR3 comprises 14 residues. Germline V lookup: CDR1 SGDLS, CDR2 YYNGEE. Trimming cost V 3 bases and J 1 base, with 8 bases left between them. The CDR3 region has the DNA TGTGCCAGCAGCGCCCCACGGTCTGGAAACACCATATATTTT. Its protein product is CASSAPRSGNTIYF.

CDR3 nucleotides: TGTGCCAGCAGTGACTGCCAGGGGATAGAAGAGACCCAGTACTTC. It translates to CASSDCQGIEETQYF. The chain recombines TRBV6-4 with TRBJ2-5, with D possibly being TRBD1 (6 bases). There are 15 residues in the CDR3. CDR1 is MRHNA, CDR2 SNTAGT, per germline. The V end lost 1 base, the J end lost 3 bases, and 12 bases lay between the germline ends.

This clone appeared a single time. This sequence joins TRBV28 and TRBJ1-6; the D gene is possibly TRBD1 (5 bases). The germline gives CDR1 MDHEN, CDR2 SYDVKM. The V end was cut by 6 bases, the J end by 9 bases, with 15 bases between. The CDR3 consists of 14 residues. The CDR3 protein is CASREQGPASPLHF. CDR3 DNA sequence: TGTGCCAGCAGGGAGCAGGGCCCGGCTTCACCCCTCCACTTT.

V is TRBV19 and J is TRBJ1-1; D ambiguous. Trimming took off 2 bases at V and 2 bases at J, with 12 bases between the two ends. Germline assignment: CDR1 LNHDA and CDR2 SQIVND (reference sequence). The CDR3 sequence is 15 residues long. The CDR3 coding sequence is TGTGCCAGTAGTATATGGGCCCGGCCTAACACTGAAGCTTTCTTT. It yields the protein CASSIWARPNTEAFF.

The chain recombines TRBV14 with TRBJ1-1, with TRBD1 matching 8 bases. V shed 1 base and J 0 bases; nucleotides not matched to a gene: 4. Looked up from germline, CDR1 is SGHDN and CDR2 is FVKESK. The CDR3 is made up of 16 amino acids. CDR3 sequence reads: CASSQARGQVNTEAFF. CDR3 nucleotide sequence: TGTGCCAGCAGCCAAGCCAGGGGACAGGTGAACACTGAAGCTTTCTTT.

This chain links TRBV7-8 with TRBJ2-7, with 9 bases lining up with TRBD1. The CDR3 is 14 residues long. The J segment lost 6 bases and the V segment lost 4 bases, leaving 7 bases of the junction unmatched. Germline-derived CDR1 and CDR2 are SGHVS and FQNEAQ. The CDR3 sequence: CASSSRDRVSEQYF. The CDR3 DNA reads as TGTGCCAGCAGCTCCCGGGACAGGGTAAGCGAGCAGTACTTC.

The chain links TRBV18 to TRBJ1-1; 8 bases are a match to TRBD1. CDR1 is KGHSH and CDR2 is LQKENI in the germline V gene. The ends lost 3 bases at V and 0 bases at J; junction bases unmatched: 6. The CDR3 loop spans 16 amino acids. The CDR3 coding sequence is TGTGCCAGCTCACCTAACCAGGGGGCGCTGAACACTGAAGCTTTCTTT. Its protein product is CASSPNQGALNTEAFF.

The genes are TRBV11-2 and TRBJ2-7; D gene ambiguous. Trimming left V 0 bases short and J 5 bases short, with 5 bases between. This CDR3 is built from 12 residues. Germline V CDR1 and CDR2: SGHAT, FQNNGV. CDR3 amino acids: CASSLEQNEQYF. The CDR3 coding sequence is TGTGCCAGCAGCTTAGAACAGAACGAGCAGTACTTC.